This TCR beta chain appears in the sequencing data of a study of spatial heterogeneity in lung cancer. About the research overall: Samples came from 72 TRACERx patients with untreated early-stage lung cancer.

Regarding time point: blood at routine non-recurrence follow-up after resection. The input material, whole RNA from tumor, nontumor lung or frozen PBMC, was sequenced unsorted. A unique molecular identifier was attached to every TCR cDNA molecule. A single record per CDR3 protein comes from TCRdb applying MiXCR to the 5' RACE reads. The top ten clones hold around a fifth of a sample with about 94,000 distinct CDR3 sequences, approximately 19% of them seen once. This clonotype was counted a few times. V shed 5 bases and J shed 4 bases, with 15 bases lying between them. The germline gives CDR1 MDHEN, CDR2 SYDVKM. The CDR3 is made up of 14 amino acids.

The specimen comprised PBMCs, sampled at follow-up. This sequence joins TRBV28 and TRBJ2-7, with D maybe TRBD1 (5 bases). The source of this sequence is a male donor with early-stage non-small cell lung cancer. CDR3 nucleotides: TGTGCCAGCAGTCCAGGGCCTGGCATGTACGAGCAGTACTTC. Its protein product is CASSPGPGMYEQYF. Full variable domain (remainder filled in from reference TRBV28 and TRBJ2-7): DVKVTQSSRYLVKRTGEKVFLECVQDMDHENMFWYRQDPGLGLRLIYFSYDVKMKEKGDIPEGYSVSREKKERFSLILESASTNQTSMYLCASSPGPGMYEQYFGPGTRLTVT.